This TCR beta chain was captured by sequencing in a study of neurological immune-mediated disorders. This clonotype was counted many times. The germline V and J ends were trimmed by 2 bases and 1 base, with 14 bases remaining between them. The CDR3 is 16 residues long. Looked up from germline, CDR1 is SGHVS and CDR2 is FQNEAQ. MiXCR, run by TCRdb on the 5' RACE reads, gives a single entry per CDR3 protein. The sample has approximately 30,000 distinct CDR3 sequences, over 20% seen once. V usage is TRBV7-8 and J usage is TRBJ1-2; a possible D gene is TRBD1 (6 bases). The sequenced sample consisted of PBMCs. The sequence derives from a woman aged 60-70 years in good health. CDR3 amino acids: CASSLIIQGFNYGYTF. The CDR3 DNA reads TGTGCCAGCAGCTTAATAATACAGGGATTTAACTATGGCTACACCTTC.